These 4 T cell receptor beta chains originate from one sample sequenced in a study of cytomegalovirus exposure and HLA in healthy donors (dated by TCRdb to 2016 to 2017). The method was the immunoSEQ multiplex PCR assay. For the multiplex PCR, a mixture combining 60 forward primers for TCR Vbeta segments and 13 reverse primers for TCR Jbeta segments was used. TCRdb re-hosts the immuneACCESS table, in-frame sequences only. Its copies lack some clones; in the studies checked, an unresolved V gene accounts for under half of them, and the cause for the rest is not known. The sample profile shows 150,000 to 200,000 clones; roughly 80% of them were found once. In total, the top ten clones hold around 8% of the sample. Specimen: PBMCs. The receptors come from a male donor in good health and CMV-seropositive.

Here the CDR3 DNA reads TGTGCCAGCAGCTCAACCCGACAGGGAGGTACTGAAGCTTTCTTT. Protein sequence: CASSSTRQGGTEAFF. This chain connects TRBV7-9 to TRBJ1-1; 7 bases are a match to TRBD1. The CDR3 has 15 residues. Trimming cost V 4 bases and J 5 bases; bases outside gene matches: 10. Germline lookup yields CDR1 SEHNR and CDR2 FQNEAQ (reference sequence).

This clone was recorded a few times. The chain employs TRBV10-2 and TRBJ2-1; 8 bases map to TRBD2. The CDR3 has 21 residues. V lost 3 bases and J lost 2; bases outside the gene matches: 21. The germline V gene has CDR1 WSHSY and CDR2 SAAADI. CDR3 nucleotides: TGCGCCAGCAGTGATGGGTACGCGGGAGGCACCCTACAACTCGCCTACAATGAGCAGTTCTTC. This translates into CASSDGYAGGTLQLAYNEQFF.

The CDR3 coding sequence is TGTGCCAGCAGCTTAAACAGGAACACTGAAGCTTTCTTT. Translating it yields CASSLNRNTEAFF. The V call is TRBV7-2, the J call TRBJ1-1; D is ambiguous. The CDR3 has 13 residues. V lost 2 bases and J lost 1, with 5 bases in between. Germline loops: CDR1 SGHTA, CDR2 FQGNSA.

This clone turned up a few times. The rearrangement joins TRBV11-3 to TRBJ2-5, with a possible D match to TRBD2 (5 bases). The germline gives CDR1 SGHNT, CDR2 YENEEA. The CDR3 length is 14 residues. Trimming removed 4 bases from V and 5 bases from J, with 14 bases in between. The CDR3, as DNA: TGTGCCAGCAGCTCCAGAGAGGGCGGGGAGACCCAGTACTTC. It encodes CASSSREGGETQYF.